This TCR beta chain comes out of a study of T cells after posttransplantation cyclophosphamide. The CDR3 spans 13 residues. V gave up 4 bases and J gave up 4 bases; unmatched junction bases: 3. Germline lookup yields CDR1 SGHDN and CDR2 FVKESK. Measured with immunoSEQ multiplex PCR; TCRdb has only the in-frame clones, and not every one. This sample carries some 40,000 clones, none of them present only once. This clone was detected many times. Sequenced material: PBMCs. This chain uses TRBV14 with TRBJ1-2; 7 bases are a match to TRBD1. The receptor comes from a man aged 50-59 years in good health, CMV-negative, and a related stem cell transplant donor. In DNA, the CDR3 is TGTGCCAGCAGCCCGACAGGGAGCTATGGCTACACCTTC. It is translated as CASSPTGSYGYTF.